This entry concerns a single T cell receptor (beta chain). Its cognate antigen is unknown. These data are taken from a study of a mutant IDH1 vaccine in newly diagnosed glioma. As for time point: week 35, safety follow-up. Alongside topical imiquimod, each dose of vaccine comprised 300 ug of mutant IDH1 20-mer peptide. The CDR3 has 15 residues. The germline gives CDR1 MNHEY, CDR2 SVGAGI. Trimming at V came to 2 bases and at J to 5 bases, leaving 5 bases not matched to a gene. Generated by immunoSEQ multiplex PCR, the TCRdb table keeps only in-frame clones and is missing some. The table shows about 60,000 clones, with approximately 80% occurring only once.

This rearrangement joins TRBV6-5 to TRBJ2-7; 11 bases match TRBD2. The sequence was collected from a man aged 30 to 45 with glioma. This specimen was PBMCs, taken from a glioma patient whose treatment included an IDH1 peptide vaccine. CDR3 nucleotides: TGTGCCAGCAGTTACACCCTAGCGGGGGGCCACGAGCAGTACTTC. As protein: CASSYTLAGGHEQYF.